The rows below give T cell receptor beta chains drawn from one sample of a study of blood T cell repertoires in COVID-19. Libraries were prepared by immunoSEQ multiplex PCR; TCRdb keeps only in-frame clonotypes and omits some of them. The sample comprises roughly 280,000 clones, over 75% of which are singletons, and roughly 2.5% rests with the top ten. The sample taken for sequencing was PBMCs or T cells enriched from blood (not recorded which). These receptors were taken from a woman aged 18 to 35 who had recovered from COVID-19. Both conserved end residues are trimmed from each CDR3.

length	V	J	CDR3
11	TRBV2	TRBJ2-3	ASRGAVPDTQY
12	TRBV13	TRBJ1-2	ASSAQGASYGYT
13	TRBV11-2	TRBJ1-6	ASSSTLTGFSPLH
9	TRBV20-1	TRBJ2-7	SASNQREQY
16	TRBV4-1	TRBJ2-3	ASSQEPSGGILTDTQY
14	TRBV7-6	TRBJ1-1	ASSYGTGGVGTEAF
13	TRBV3-1/TRBV3-2	TRBJ2-7	ASSRVGGLSYEQY
9	TRBV20-1	TRBJ2-1	SANRDYLPF
13	TRBV27	TRBJ1-1	ASSLSHTGDTEAF
13	TRBV28	TRBJ2-4	ASSFRVLAKNIQY
11	TRBV6-5	TRBJ1-1	ASSYRGGTEAF
13	TRBV2	TRBJ2-3	ASGGQGPSTDTQY
13	TRBV19	TRBJ1-5	ASSMADFLNQPQH
12	TRBV20-1	TRBJ1-2	SASSEFLEYGYT
13	TRBV6-5	TRBJ2-1	ASRRDRGSYNEQF
12	TRBV10-1	TRBJ1-1	ASSESLLNTEAF
13	TRBV29-1	TRBJ2-1	SVFSGGRTYNEQF
13	TRBV7-2	TRBJ2-7	ASSLGDRAVSEQY
12	TRBV5-1	TRBJ1-2	ASSSEGEREGYT
11	TRBV20-1	TRBJ1-6	SASGQNNSPLH
12	TRBV5-8	TRBJ1-5	ASSPGQGHQPQH
14	TRBV18	TRBJ2-2	ASSPTGGLQTGELF
14	TRBV2	TRBJ1-2	ASSVARAGRAYGYT
11	TRBV5-5	TRBJ1-1	ASRLTTNHEAF
11	TRBV4-1	TRBJ1-2	ASSQRANYGYT
11	TRBV6-5	TRBJ1-1	ASRRQVNTEAF
12	TRBV27	TRBJ2-2	ASAPQGTGGELF
12	TRBV5-1	TRBJ1-2	ASGRTGDNYGYT
12	TRBV5-1	TRBJ2-2	ASGPAGPTGELF
11	TRBV25-1	TRBJ2-2	ASALGGPGELF
13	TRBV23-1	TRBJ1-5	ASRSTGGPAQPQH
11	TRBV18	TRBJ2-7	ASSVSRDYGQY
12	TRBV19	TRBJ1-2	ASKGLSWPDGYT
14	TRBV5-1	TRBJ1-2	ASSPSRPLLSGGYT
13	TRBV5-1	TRBJ2-7	ASSDGLADSYEQY
9	TRBV2	TRBJ1-6	ASSVVSPLH
16	TRBV9	TRBJ2-3	ASSAITGTSGYTDTQY
12	TRBV5-8	TRBJ2-5	ASRLQGVEETQY
15	TRBV5-1	TRBJ1-3	ASSRTGTGLSGNTIY
13	TRBV27	TRBJ1-4	ASSPGTNLNEKLF
11	TRBV28	TRBJ1-2	ASSFGRRYGYT
12	TRBV11-1	TRBJ2-3	ASSLQAGEFGQY
14	TRBV27	TRBJ2-3	ASSSPSGGRSDTQY
11	TRBV19	TRBJ2-7	ASSPTQGYEQY
13	TRBV5-1	TRBJ2-1	ASSLDPGQYNEQF
12	TRBV28	TRBJ1-5	ASRETGGNQPQH
14	TRBV7-6	TRBJ2-3	ASSLPWDSLGDTQY
12	TRBV6-5	TRBJ2-7	ASTGTGLPYEQY
11	TRBV11-2	TRBJ2-5	ASSSLHGGTQY
13	TRBV5-1	TRBJ1-1	ASSLRTGKNTEAF